A single TCR beta chain is shown here with its context. The sample originates from a study of blood T cell repertoires in COVID-19. The table came from immunoSEQ multiplex PCR; TCRdb's copy has only in-frame clones and leaves some out. The sample has roughly 150,000 clones, over 70% seen once; the top ten hold about 5.3%. The sample was PBMCs or T cells enriched from blood (not recorded which). The clonotype originates from a woman aged 40 to 49 with acute COVID-19.

The CDR3 protein is CASSIGLSRREQFF. The CDR3 bases are TGTGCCAGTAGTATAGGACTCTCCAGAAGGGAGCAGTTCTTC. The rearrangement uses TRBV19 and TRBJ2-1; D gene uncertain. V shed 1 base and J shed 10 bases, with 14 bases lying between them. Germline V gene sequence: CDR1 LNHDA, CDR2 SQIVND (reference sequence). The CDR3 consists of 14 residues.